This T cell receptor (beta chain) was documented in a study of cytotoxic CD8 clonotypes in ibrutinib-treated CLL. In the study overall: Sequencing produced an average of roughly 280,000 productive templates and approximately 100,000 productive rearrangements per sample.

The assay was immunoSEQ multiplex PCR, and TCRdb's table has in-frame clones only and misses some. The sample carries around 150,000 clones, roughly 77% recorded once. As regards this clone: The antigen is unknown.

General study findings and limits: Baseline-level clonality went beyond age-matched healthy donors and moved in step with circulating CD8+ T-cell counts. Rising at ibrutinib response, clonality subsequently fell back toward baseline at progression.

Library input was about 2.2 micrograms of DNA from cryopreserved PBMCs. V was pared by 8 bases and J by 5 bases, with 12 bases between. This CDR3 region has 13 residues. The germline gives CDR1 MNHEY, CDR2 SVGAGI. The origin of this receptor is a human donor with chronic lymphocytic leukemia. The V call is TRBV6-5, the J call TRBJ2-2; D tentatively fits TRBD1 or TRBD2 (5 bases each). The material was PBMCs, obtained after 12 months of ibrutinib treatment. The CDR3 loop is CASLHWGTGELFF. In DNA, the CDR3 is TGTGCCAGCCTTCACTGGGGGACCGGGGAGCTGTTTTTT.